These 14 T cell receptor beta chains came from one sample sequenced in a study of Ad26.COV2.S vaccination and SARS-CoV-2 variants. The treatment here: roughly 18 received Ad26.COV2.S at low or high dose, single or two shots; roughly five received placebo; per-sample allocation not given. Following the first vaccine or placebo injection, samples were taken on day 63. Produced via immunoSEQ multiplex PCR; TCRdb's table is partial and in-frame only. The table lists approximately 250,000 clones, around 88% of them singletons. The sample in question was peripheral blood, obtained in a trial of Ad26.COV2.S vaccine versus placebo. The receptor set was obtained from a person aged 18-60 years who received the Ad26.COV2.S COVID-19 vaccine or a placebo.

V and J are TRBV7-2 and TRBJ1-6, with D uncertain. The V gene's germline CDR1 is SGHTA and CDR2 FQGNSA. This CDR3 is built from 13 residues. Trimming cost V 1 base and J 10 bases, with 8 bases left between them. CDR3 in amino acids: CASSLELASPLHF. CDR3 nucleotide sequence: TGTGCCAGCAGCTTAGAGCTTGCCTCACCCCTCCACTTT. The whole variable domain, filled in from reference TRBV7-2 and TRBJ1-6, reads GAGVSQSPSNKVTEKGKDVELRCDPISGHTALYWYRQSLGQGLEFLIYFQGNSAPDKSGLPSDRFSAERTGGSVSTLTIQRTQQEDSAVYLCASSLELASPLHFGNGTRLTVT.

In the case of this clone: Other DNA sequences in the sample encode the same CDR3. The chain couples TRBV7-9 to TRBJ2-5; no definite D call. From germline, CDR1 is SEHNR and CDR2 FQNEAQ (reference sequence). There are 14 residues in the CDR3. V was trimmed by 0 bases and J by 0 bases, leaving 5 bases between them. DNA for the CDR3: TGTGCCAGCAGCTTAGCGTCAGACCAAGAGACCCAGTACTTC. Translated: CASSLASDQETQYF.

This sequence joins TRBV7-9 and TRBJ2-3, with a tentative D call TRBD2 (7 bases). Germline V gives CDR1 SEHNR, CDR2 FQNEAQ (reference sequence). The CDR3 is made up of 14 amino acids. Trimming shortened V by 2 bases and J by 6 bases, and 12 bases separated the two germline ends. The CDR3 loop is CASSLTGGGDTQYF. Written as DNA, the CDR3 is TGTGCCAGCAGCTTAACGGGGGGCGGGGATACGCAGTATTTT.

This chain uses TRBV7-9 with TRBJ2-2; D may be TRBD1 (5 bases). V dropped 5 bases and J dropped 3 bases, with 19 bases sitting between them. Germline V gene sequence: CDR1 SEHNR, CDR2 FQNEAQ (reference sequence). The CDR3 sequence is 17 residues long. The CDR3 region has the DNA TGTGCCAGCAGCCCCCGCCCCGCAGGGAAGGACACCGGGGAGCTGTTTTTT. Translating it yields CASSPRPAGKDTGELFF.

The gene calls are TRBV27 and TRBJ2-1; 9 positions agree with TRBD2. Germline V gives CDR1 MNHEY, CDR2 SMNVEV (reference sequence). V gave up 1 base and J gave up 7 bases; unmatched junction bases: 14. The CDR3 sequence is 18 residues long. DNA for the CDR3: TGTGCCAGCAGTTTATGGGGGACTAGCAGCTACACGGAAAATGAGCAGTTCTTC. Translation: CASSLWGTSSYTENEQFF.

This clone was detected once. This chain uses TRBV6-2 or TRBV6-3 with TRBJ1-5; 11 bases are shared with TRBD1. The CDR3 runs 14 residues. J was trimmed by 6 bases and V by 4 bases; bases with no gene match: 2. Per germline, CDR1 MNHEY and CDR2 SVGEGT. CDR3: CASSWTGGRQPQHF. In nucleotides, the CDR3 is TGTGCCAGCAGTTGGACAGGGGGCCGTCAGCCCCAGCATTTT.

The V and J genes are TRBV19 and TRBJ2-2; maybe TRBD1 (6 bases). Germline V gene lookup returns CDR1 LNHDA and CDR2 SQIVND (reference sequence). V was shortened by 1 base and J by 6 bases, with 12 bases between the two germline ends. This CDR3 comprises 15 residues. CDR3 in DNA: TGTGCCAGTAGTATAGGAAACAGGGTATCCGGGGAGCTGTTTTTT. This sequence encodes CASSIGNRVSGELFF.

This sequence joins TRBV5-5 and TRBJ2-5; 10 bases fit TRBD1. With 4 bases clipped from V and 3 bases from J, the junction kept 3 bases outside the gene matches. The CDR3 spans 14 residues. Germline CDR1 is SGHKS and CDR2 is YYEKEE (reference sequence). The CDR3 is CASSMTGGKETQYF. CDR3 DNA: TGTGCCAGCAGCATGACAGGGGGCAAAGAGACCCAGTACTTC.

The genes are TRBV30 and TRBJ2-5; the D gene is possibly TRBD1 (5 bases). Germline V gives CDR1 GTSNPN, CDR2 SVGIG (reference sequence). The ends were cut back, 2 bases at V and 3 bases at J, with 13 bases in the middle. This CDR3 spans 14 amino acids. This CDR3 is CAWSLGIGEETQYF. In nucleotides, the CDR3 is TGTGCCTGGAGTCTTGGGATAGGGGAAGAGACCCAGTACTTC.

V is TRBV12-3 or TRBV12-4 and J is TRBJ1-1; TRBD1 matches 7 bases. Trimming cost V 11 bases and J 1 base; bases outside gene matches: 7. The CDR3 extends over 13 amino acids. The CDR3 sequence: CASGKGANTEAFF. Here the CDR3 DNA reads TGTGCCTCGGGGAAGGGGGCGAACACTGAAGCTTTCTTT.

This chain links TRBV5-4 with TRBJ1-3; the match to TRBD1 covers 7 bases. V shed 4 bases and J 2 bases; nucleotides not matched to a gene: 3. The CDR3 extends over 14 amino acids. CDR1 SGHNT and CDR2 YYREEE come from the germline V gene (reference sequence). The CDR3, as DNA: TGTGCCAGCAGCCTTACAGGGGCTGGAAACACCATATATTTT. Protein product: CASSLTGAGNTIYF.

This clone showed up just once. The chain is built from TRBV5-1 and TRBJ2-7; possibly TRBD2 for D (6 bases). The CDR3 spans 15 residues. V was clipped by 1 base and J by 2 bases, with 13 bases between them. Germline V CDR1 and CDR2: SGHRS, YFSETQ. The CDR3 sequence is CASSLNRGNPYEQYF. The CDR3 DNA follows: TGCGCCAGCAGCTTGAATCGGGGGAATCCCTACGAGCAGTACTTC.

V gene TRBV18 combines with J gene TRBJ1-5; D is undetermined. Trimming shortened V by 2 bases and J by 0 bases, and 11 bases separated the two germline ends. This CDR3 contains 16 residues. CDR1 and CDR2 (germline): KGHSH, LQKENI. The CDR3 DNA follows: TGTGCCAGCTCACCAATTCATAGTTATAGCAATCAGCCCCAGCATTTT. It translates to CASSPIHSYSNQPQHF.

The J gene is TRBJ2-1, the V gene TRBV7-2; D is undetermined. The CDR3 is made up of 13 amino acids. Germline assignment: CDR1 SGHTA and CDR2 FQGNSA. V was clipped by 2 bases and J by 6 bases, with 8 bases between them. The CDR3 DNA follows: TGTGCCAGCAGCTTACCGCGTACCAATGAGCAGTTCTTC. It is translated as CASSLPRTNEQFF.